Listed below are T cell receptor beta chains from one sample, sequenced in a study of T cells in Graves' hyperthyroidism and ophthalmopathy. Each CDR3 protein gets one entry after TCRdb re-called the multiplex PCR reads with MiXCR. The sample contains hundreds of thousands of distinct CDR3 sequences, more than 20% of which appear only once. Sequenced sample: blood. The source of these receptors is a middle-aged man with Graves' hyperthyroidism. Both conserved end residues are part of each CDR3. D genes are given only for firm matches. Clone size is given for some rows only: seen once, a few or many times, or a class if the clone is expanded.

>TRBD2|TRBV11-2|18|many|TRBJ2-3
CASSRVLAGTSGADTQYF
TGTGCCAGCAGCCGTGTACTAGCCGGGACTAGCGGGGCAGATACGCAGTATTTT
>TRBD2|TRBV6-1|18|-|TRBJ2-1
CASSHGADTSGRAYEQFF
TGTGCCAGCAGTCACGGGGCTGACACTAGCGGGAGGGCCTATGAGCAGTTCTTC
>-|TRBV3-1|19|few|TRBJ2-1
CASSQAVTWDSSSYNEQFF
TGTGCCAGCAGCCAAGCCGTAACTTGGGACTCAAGCTCCTACAATGAGCAGTTCTTC
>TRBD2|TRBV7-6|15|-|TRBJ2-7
CASSRTTSASYEQYF
TGTGCCAGCAGCCGCACGACTAGCGCGTCCTACGAGCAGTACTTC
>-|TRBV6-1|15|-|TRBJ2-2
CALSSIYPNTGELFF
TGTGCTCTCTCAAGTATATACCCAAACACCGGGGAGCTGTTTTTT
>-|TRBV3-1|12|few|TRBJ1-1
CASSRATTEAFF
TGTGCCAGCAGTAGGGCTACCACTGAAGCTTTCTTT
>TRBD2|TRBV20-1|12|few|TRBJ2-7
CSAPGGIYEQYF
TGCAGTGCTCCGGGGGGAATCTACGAGCAGTACTTC
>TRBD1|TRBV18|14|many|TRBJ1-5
CASSPQTGDQPQHF
TGTGCCAGCTCACCACAAACAGGGGATCAGCCCCAGCATTTT
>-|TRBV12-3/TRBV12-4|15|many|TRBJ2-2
CASKGVGTNTGELFF
TGTGCCAGCAAGGGGGTGGGGACGAACACCGGGGAGCTGTTTTTT
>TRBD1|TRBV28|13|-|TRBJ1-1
CASREDRATEAFF
TGTGCCAGCAGGGAGGACAGGGCGACTGAAGCTTTCTTT
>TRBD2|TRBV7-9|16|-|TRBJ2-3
CASTAPSAGDTDTQYF
TGTGCCAGCACCGCCCCCTCAGCGGGAGACACAGATACGCAGTATTTT
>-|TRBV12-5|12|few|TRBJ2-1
CASGLVNHEQFF
TGTGCTAGTGGTTTGGTAAACCATGAGCAGTTCTTC
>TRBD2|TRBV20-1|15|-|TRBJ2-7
CSAIRGTSDSYEQYF
TGCAGTGCTATCCGCGGGACTAGCGACTCCTACGAGCAGTACTTC
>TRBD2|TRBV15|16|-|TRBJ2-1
CATSRGLARTYNEQFF
TGTGCCACCAGCAGAGGACTAGCCCGTACCTACAATGAGCAGTTCTTC
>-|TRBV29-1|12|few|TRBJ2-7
CSVRDLASEQYF
TGCAGCGTCCGGGACTTGGCTAGTGAGCAGTACTTC
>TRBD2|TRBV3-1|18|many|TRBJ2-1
CASSQGTSGRGTYNEQFF
TGTGCCAGCAGCCAAGGGACTAGCGGGAGAGGAACCTACAATGAGCAGTTCTTC
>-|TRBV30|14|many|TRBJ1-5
CAWSRQFEDQPQHF
TGTGCCTGGAGCCGACAATTTGAGGATCAGCCCCAGCATTTT
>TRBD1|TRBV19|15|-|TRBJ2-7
CASSIGTGITYEQYF
TGTGCCAGTAGTATCGGGACAGGGATCACCTACGAGCAGTACTTC
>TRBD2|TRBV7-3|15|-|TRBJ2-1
CASSATSGRLDEQFF
TGTGCCAGCAGCGCGACTAGCGGGAGATTAGATGAGCAGTTCTTC
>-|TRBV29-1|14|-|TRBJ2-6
CSVRSDSGANVLTF
TGCAGCGTCCGATCGGACTCTGGGGCCAACGTCCTGACTTTC
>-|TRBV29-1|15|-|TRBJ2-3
CSVETPGTSTDTQYF
TGCAGCGTTGAAACCCCCGGGACTAGCACAGATACGCAGTATTTT
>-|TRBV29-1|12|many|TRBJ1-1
CSVFPPNTEAFF
TGCAGCGTTTTTCCCCCGAACACTGAAGCTTTCTTT
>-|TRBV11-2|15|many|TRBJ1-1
CASSSLNVLGTEAFF
TGTGCCAGCAGCTCCCTAAATGTATTGGGCACTGAAGCTTTCTTT
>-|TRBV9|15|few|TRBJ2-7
CASSGGEGWAYEQYF
TGTGCCAGCAGCGGGGGAGAGGGATGGGCCTACGAGCAGTACTTC
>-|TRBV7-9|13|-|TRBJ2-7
CASSASHGYEQYF
TGTGCCAGCAGCGCGAGCCACGGTTACGAGCAGTACTTC
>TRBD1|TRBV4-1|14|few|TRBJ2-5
CASSQEGQRETQYF
TGCGCCAGCAGCCAAGAGGGACAGCGGGAGACCCAGTACTTC
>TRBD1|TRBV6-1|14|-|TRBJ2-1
CASSSRQGGYEQFF
TGTGCCAGCAGTTCCCGACAGGGGGGGTATGAGCAGTTCTTC
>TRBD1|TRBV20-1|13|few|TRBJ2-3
CSAGQGGTDTQYF
TGCAGTGCTGGACAGGGGGGCACAGATACGCAGTATTTT
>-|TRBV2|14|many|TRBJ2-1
CASSVSDLNNEQFF
TGTGCCAGCAGTGTTAGCGATTTGAACAATGAGCAGTTCTTC
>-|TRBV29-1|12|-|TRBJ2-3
CSVDLGRDTQYF
TGCAGCGTTGATCTTGGGCGGGATACGCAGTATTTT
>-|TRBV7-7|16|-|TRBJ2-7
CASRPQSGTPYYEQYF
TGTGCCAGCAGACCACAATCCGGGACTCCTTACTACGAGCAGTACTTC
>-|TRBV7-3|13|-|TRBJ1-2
CASSPTRGSGYTF
TGTGCCAGCAGCCCGACAAGGGGATCGGGCTACACCTTC
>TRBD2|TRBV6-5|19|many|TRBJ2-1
CASSYSGTSGSGRGNEQFF
TGTGCCAGCAGTTACTCGGGGACTAGCGGGAGCGGGCGGGGCAATGAGCAGTTCTTC
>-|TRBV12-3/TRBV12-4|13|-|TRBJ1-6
CASSLKEDSPLHF
TGTGCCAGCAGTTTGAAAGAGGATTCACCCCTCCACTTT
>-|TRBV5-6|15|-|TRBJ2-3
CASSLVWEGADTQYF
TGTGCCAGCAGCTTGGTGTGGGAAGGGGCAGATACGCAGTATTTT
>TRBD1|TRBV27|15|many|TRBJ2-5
CASSLSGTGDKTQYF
TGTGCCAGCAGTTTATCTGGGACAGGGGATAAGACCCAGTACTTC
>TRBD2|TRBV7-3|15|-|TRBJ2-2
CASSLVSGSTGELFF
TGTGCCAGCAGCTTAGTTAGCGGGAGTACCGGGGAGCTGTTTTTT
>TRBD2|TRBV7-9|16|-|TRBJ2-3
CASTSIAGGNTDTQYF
TGTGCCAGCACGAGTATAGCGGGAGGGAACACAGATACGCAGTATTTT
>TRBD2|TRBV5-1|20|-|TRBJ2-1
CASSGPGLAGVGAPYNEQFF
TGCGCCAGCAGCGGACCGGGACTAGCGGGAGTGGGGGCCCCCTACAATGAGCAGTTCTTC
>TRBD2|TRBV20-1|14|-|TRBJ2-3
CSASPREGADTQYF
TGCAGTGCTAGCCCGCGGGAGGGAGCAGATACGCAGTATTTT
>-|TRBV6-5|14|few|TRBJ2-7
CASSYSRTTYEQYF
TGTGCCAGCAGTTACTCGAGGACTACCTACGAGCAGTACTTC
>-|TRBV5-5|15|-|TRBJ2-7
CASSLDPGRTYEQYF
TGTGCCAGCAGCTTGGACCCGGGACGGACCTACGAGCAGTACTTC
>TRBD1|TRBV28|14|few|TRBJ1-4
CASSSGQGGEKLFF
TGTGCCAGCAGTTCGGGACAGGGGGGTGAAAAACTGTTTTTT
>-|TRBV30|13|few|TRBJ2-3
CAWSVSLGDTQYF
TGTGCCTGGAGTGTTAGCCTGGGAGATACGCAGTATTTT
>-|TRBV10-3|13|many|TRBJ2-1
CAIEQGGYNEQFF
TGTGCCATCGAGCAGGGGGGTTACAATGAGCAGTTCTTC
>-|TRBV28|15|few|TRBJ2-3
CASSSAASVADTQYF
TGTGCCAGCAGTTCGGCCGCTAGCGTGGCGGATACGCAGTATTTT